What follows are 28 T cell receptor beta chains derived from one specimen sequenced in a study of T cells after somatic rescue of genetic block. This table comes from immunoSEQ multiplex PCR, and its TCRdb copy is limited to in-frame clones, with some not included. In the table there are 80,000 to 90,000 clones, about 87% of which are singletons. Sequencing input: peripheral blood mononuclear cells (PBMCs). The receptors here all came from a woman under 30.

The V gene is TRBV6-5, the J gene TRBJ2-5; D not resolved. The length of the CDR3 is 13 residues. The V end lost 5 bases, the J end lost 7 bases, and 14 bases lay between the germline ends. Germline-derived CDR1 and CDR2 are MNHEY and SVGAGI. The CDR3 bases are TGTGCCAGCAGTCCCGGTTCGGAAGGGACCCAGTACTTC. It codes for CASSPGSEGTQYF.

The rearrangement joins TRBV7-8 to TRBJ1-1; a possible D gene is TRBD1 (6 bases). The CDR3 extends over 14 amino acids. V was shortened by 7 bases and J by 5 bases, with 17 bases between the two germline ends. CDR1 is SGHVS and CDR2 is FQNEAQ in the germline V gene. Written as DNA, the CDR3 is TGTGCCAGCACCCCCCCTACAGGGTTTACTGAAGCTTTCTTT. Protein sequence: CASTPPTGFTEAFF.

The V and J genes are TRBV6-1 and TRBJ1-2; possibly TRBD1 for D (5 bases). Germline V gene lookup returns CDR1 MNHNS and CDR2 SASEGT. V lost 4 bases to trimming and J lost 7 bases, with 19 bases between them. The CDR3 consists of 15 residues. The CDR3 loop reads CASSVFWGRKRGYTF. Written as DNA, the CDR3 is TGTGCCAGCAGTGTTTTTTGGGGCAGGAAGCGTGGCTACACCTTC.

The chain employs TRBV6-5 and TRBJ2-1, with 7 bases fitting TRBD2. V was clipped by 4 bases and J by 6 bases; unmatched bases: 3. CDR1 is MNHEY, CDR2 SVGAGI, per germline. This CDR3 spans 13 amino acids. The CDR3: CASSLLAVNEQFF. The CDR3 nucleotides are TGTGCCAGCAGTTTGCTAGCGGTCAATGAGCAGTTCTTC.

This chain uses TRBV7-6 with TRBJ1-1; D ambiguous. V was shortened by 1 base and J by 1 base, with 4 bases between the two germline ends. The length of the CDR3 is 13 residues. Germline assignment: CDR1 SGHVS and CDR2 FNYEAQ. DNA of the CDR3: TGTGCCAGCAGCTTAGTAGGGAACACTGAAGCTTTCTTT. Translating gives CASSLVGNTEAFF.

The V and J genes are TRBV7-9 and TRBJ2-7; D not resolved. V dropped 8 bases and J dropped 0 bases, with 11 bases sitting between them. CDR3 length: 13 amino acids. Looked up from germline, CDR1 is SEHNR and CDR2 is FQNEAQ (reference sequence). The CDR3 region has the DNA TGTGCCAGCTCAGCTGAAGACTCCTACGAGCAGTACTTC. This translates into CASSAEDSYEQYF.

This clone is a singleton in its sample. CDR3 sequence (DNA): TGCAGCACACGCGGCGGGGGAGGGACTGAAGCTTTCTTT. Translation gives CSTRGGGGTEAFF. This chain joins TRBV29-1 and TRBJ1-1; tentatively, D is TRBD1 (5 bases). This CDR3 has 13 residues. Trimming pared 8 bases from V and 5 bases from J, leaving 18 bases between. Germline loops: CDR1 SQVTM, CDR2 ANQGSEA.

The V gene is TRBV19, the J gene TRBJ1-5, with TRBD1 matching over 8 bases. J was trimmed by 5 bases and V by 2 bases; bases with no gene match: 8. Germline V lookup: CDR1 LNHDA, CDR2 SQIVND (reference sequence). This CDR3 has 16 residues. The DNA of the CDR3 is TGTGCCAGTAGTATACTGGGCAGGGGGCAGGATCAGCCCCAGCATTTT. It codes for CASSILGRGQDQPQHF.

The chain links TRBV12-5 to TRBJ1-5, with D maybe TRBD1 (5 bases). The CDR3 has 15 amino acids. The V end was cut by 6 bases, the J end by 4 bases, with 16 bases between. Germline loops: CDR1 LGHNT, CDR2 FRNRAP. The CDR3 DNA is TGTGCTAGTGGGGTACAGGTTAGGGAAAATCAGCCCCAGCATTTT. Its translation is CASGVQVRENQPQHF.

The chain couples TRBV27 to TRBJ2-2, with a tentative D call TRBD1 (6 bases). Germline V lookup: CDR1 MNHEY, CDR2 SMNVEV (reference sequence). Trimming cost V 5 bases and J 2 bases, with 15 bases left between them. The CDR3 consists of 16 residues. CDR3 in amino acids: CASSLLGTPNTGELFF. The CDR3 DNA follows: TGTGCCAGCAGTCTACTCGGGACACCTAACACCGGGGAGCTGTTTTTT.

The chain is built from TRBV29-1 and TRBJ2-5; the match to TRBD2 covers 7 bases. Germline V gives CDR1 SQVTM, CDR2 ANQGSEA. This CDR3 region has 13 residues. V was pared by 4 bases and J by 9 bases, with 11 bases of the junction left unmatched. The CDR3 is CSVGGDYGGSQYF. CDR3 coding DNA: TGCAGCGTTGGAGGGGACTATGGGGGGTCCCAGTACTTC.

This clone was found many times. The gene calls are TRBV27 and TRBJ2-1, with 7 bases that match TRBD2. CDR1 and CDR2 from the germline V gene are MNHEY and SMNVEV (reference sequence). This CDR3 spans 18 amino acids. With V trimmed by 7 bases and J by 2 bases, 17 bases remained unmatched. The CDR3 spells CASTITGGEQQAYNEQFF. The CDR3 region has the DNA TGTGCCAGCACCATCACGGGGGGAGAGCAGCAAGCCTACAATGAGCAGTTCTTC.

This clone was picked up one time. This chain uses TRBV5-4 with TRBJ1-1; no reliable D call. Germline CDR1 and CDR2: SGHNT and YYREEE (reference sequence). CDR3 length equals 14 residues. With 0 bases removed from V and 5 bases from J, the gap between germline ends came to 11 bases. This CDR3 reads CASSLDLGRTEAFF. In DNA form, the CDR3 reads TGTGCCAGCAGCTTGGATTTAGGGAGGACTGAAGCTTTCTTT. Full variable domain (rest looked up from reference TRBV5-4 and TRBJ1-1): ETGVTQSPTHLIKTRGQQVTLRCSSQSGHNTVSWYQQALGQGPQFIFQYYREEENGRGNFPPRFSGLQFPNYSSELNVNALELDDSALYLCASSLDLGRTEAFFGQGTRLTVV.

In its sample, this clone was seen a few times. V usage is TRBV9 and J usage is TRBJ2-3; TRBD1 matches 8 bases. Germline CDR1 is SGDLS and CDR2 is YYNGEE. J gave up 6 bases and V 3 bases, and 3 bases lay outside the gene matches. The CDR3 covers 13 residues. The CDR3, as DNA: TGTGCCAGCAGCGACAACAGGGGGGATACGCAGTATTTT. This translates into CASSDNRGDTQYF.

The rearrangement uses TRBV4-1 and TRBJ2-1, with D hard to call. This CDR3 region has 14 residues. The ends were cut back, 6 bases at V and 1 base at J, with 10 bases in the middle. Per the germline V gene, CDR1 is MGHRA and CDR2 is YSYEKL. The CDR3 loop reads CASSRDGSYNEQFF. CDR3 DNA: TGCGCCAGCAGTCGAGACGGGTCCTACAATGAGCAGTTCTTC.

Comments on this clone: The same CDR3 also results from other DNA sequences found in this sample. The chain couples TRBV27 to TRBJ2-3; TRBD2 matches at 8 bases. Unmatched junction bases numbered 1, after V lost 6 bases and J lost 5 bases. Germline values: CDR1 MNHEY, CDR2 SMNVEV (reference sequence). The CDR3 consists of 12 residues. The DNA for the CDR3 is TGTGCCAGCAGCCTAGCGGGAGATACGCAGTATTTT. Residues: CASSLAGDTQYF.

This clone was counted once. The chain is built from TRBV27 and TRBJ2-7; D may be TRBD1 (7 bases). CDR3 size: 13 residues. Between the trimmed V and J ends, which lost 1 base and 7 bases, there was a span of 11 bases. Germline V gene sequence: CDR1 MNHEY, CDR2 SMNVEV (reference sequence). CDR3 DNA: TGTGCCAGCAGTTTATTGCAGGGGGGAGAGCAGTACTTC. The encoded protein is CASSLLQGGEQYF.

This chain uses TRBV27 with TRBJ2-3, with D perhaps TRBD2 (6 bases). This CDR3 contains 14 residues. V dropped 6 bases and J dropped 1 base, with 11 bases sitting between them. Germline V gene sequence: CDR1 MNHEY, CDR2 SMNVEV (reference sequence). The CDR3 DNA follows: TGTGCCAGCAGCGGACCTAGCGGCACAGATACGCAGTATTTT. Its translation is CASSGPSGTDTQYF.

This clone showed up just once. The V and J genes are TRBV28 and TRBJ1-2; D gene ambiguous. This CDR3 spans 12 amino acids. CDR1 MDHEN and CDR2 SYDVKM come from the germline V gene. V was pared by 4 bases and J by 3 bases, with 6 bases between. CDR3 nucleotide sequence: TGTGCCAGCAGTTATGGGGACTATGGCTACACCTTC. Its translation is CASSYGDYGYTF.

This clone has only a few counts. The DNA of the CDR3 is TGCGCCAGCAGCTTTTACGGGAGGGCCATCGAGCAGTACTTC. Its translation is CASSFYGRAIEQYF. This chain joins TRBV5-1 and TRBJ2-7, with TRBD2 identical over 8 bases. V lost 2 bases to trimming and J lost 6 bases; unmatched junction nucleotides: 7. There are 14 residues in the CDR3. CDR1 is SGHRS and CDR2 is YFSETQ in the germline V gene.

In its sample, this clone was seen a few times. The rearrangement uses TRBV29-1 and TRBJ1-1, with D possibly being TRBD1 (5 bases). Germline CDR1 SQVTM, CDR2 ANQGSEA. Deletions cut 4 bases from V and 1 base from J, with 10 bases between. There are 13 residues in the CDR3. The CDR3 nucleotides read TGCAGCGTTGGGGCAGGGTGGAACACTGAAGCTTTCTTT. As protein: CSVGAGWNTEAFF.

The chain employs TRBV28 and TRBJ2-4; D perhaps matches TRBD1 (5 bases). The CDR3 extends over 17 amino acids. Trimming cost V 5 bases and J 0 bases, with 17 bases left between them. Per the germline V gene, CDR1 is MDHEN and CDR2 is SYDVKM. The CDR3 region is CASSLLDIRLAKNIQYF. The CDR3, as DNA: TGTGCCAGCAGTCTGCTGGACATTCGGCTAGCCAAAAACATTCAGTACTTC. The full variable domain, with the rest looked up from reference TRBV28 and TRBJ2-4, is DVKVTQSSRYLVKRTGEKVFLECVQDMDHENMFWYRQDPGLGLRLIYFSYDVKMKEKGDIPEGYSVSREKKERFSLILESASTNQTSMYLCASSLLDIRLAKNIQYFGAGTRLSVL.

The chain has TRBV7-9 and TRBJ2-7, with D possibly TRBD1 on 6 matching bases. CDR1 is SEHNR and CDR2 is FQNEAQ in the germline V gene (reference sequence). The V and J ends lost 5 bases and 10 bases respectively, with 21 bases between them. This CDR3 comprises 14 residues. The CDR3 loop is CASSLEGHAPRQYF. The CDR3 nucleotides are TGTGCCAGCAGCCTTGAGGGACACGCTCCCCGTCAGTACTTC.

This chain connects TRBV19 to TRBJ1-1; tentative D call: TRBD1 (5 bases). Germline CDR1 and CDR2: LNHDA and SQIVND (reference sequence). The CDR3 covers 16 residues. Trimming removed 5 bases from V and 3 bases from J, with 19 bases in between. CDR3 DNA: TGTGCCAGTAGTTACGAGGGGCGGGGGTTGTACACTGAAGCTTTCTTT. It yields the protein CASSYEGRGLYTEAFF. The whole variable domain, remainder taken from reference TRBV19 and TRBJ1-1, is DGGITQSPKYLFRKEGQNVTLSCEQNLNHDAMYWYRQDPGQGLRLIYYSQIVNDFQKGDIAEGYSVSREKKESFPLTVTSAQKNPTAFYLCASSYEGRGLYTEAFFGQGTRLTVV.

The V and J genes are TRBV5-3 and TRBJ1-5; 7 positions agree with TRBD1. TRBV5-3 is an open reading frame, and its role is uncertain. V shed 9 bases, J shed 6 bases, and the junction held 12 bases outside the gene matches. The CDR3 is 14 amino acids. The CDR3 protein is CAIGRRGFGQPQHF. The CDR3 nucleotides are TGTGCCATCGGCCGCAGGGGGTTTGGTCAGCCCCAGCATTTT.

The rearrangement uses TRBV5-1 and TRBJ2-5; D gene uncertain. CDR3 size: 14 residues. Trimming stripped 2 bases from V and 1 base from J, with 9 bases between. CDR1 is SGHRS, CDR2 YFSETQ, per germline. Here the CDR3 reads CASSFWASQETQYF. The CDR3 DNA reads TGCGCCAGCAGCTTTTGGGCCTCCCAAGAGACCCAGTACTTC.

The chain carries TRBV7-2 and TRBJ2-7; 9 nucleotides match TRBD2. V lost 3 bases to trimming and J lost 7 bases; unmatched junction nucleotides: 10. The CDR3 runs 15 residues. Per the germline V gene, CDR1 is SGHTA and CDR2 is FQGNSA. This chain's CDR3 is CASSLISGSGREQYF. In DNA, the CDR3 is TGTGCCAGCAGCTTGATTAGCGGGAGCGGAAGGGAGCAGTACTTC.

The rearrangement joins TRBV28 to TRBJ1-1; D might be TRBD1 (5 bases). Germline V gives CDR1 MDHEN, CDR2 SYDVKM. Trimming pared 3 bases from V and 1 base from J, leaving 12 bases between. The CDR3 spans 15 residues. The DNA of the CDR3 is TGTGCCAGCAGTTTGCCCGGGACGCCGAACACTGAAGCTTTCTTT. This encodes CASSLPGTPNTEAFF.